The table lists the clone carrying this TCR beta chain with many counts. Antigen: not known. Libraries for naive CD8 T cells, which were made from approximately 20,000 to 980,000 sorted cells, drew on 10%, 30% or 50% of the RNA. For bulk TCR libraries, previously described methods and listed TCR primers were used. TCRdb ran MiXCR on the PCR reads and lists one entry per CDR3 protein. The sample lists about 100,000 distinct CDR3 sequences; 21% were seen once. The sample is drawn from a study of molecular identifiers for immune sequencing clone quantification. Regarding the study as a whole: Clonotypes surpassing 20 RNA copies contained over 98% of effector molecules, versus under 1% in naive cells.

The trim removed 8 bases at V and 4 bases at J, leaving 14 bases unmatched. The length of the CDR3 is 15 residues. Germline V gives CDR1 MDHEN, CDR2 SYDVKM. Sequencing was performed on naive CD8+ T cells from blood, with Jurkat cell RNA spiked in. Subset reported: FACS-sorted CD8+CD4-CCR7+CD45RA+ naive T cells. V usage is TRBV28 and J usage is TRBJ2-7, with 7 positions matching TRBD2. The source is a human donor in good health. Some libraries in this study had Jurkat cell RNA spiked in. The CDR3 here is CASCPSGSSPYEQYF. In nucleotides, the CDR3 is TGTGCCAGCTGCCCTAGCGGAAGCTCCCCTTACGAGCAGTACTTC.